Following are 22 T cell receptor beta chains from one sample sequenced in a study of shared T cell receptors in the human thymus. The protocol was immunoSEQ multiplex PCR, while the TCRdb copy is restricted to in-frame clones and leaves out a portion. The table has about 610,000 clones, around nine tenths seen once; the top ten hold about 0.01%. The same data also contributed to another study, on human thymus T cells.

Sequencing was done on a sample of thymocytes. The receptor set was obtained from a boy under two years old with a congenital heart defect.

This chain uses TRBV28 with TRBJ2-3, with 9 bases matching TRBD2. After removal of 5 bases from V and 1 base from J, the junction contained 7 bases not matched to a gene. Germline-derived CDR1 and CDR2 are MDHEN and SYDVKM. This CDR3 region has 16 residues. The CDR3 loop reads CASSEPRTSGTDTQYF. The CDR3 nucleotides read TGTGCCAGCAGTGAACCCAGGACTAGCGGCACAGATACGCAGTATTTT. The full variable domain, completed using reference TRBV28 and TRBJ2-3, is DVKVTQSSRYLVKRTGEKVFLECVQDMDHENMFWYRQDPGLGLRLIYFSYDVKMKEKGDIPEGYSVSREKKERFSLILESASTNQTSMYLCASSEPRTSGTDTQYFGPGTRLTVL.

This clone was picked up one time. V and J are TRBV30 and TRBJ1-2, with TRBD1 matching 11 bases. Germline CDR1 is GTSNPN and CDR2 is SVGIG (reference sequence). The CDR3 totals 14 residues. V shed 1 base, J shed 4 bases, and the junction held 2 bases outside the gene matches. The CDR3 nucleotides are TGTGCCTGGAGTGGGACAGGGGGCGGCTATGGCTACACCTTC. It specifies CAWSGTGGGYGYTF.

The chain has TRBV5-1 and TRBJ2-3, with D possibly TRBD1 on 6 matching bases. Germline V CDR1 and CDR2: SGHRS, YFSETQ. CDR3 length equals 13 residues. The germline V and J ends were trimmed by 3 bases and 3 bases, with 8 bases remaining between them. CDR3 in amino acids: CASSWTVTDTQYF. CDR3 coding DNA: TGCGCCAGCAGCTGGACAGTGACAGATACGCAGTATTTT. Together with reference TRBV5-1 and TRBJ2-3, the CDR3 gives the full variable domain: KAGVTQTPRYLIKTRGQQVTLSCSPISGHRSVSWYQQTPGQGLQFLFEYFSETQRNKGNFPGRFSGRQFSNSRSEMNVSTLELGDSALYLCASSWTVTDTQYFGPGTRLTVL.

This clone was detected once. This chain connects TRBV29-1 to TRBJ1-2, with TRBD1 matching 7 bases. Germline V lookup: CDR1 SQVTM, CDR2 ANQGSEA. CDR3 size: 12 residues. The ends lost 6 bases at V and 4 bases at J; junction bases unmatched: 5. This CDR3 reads CSVRQGPYGYTF. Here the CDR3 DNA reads TGCAGCGTCCGACAGGGTCCCTATGGCTACACCTTC.

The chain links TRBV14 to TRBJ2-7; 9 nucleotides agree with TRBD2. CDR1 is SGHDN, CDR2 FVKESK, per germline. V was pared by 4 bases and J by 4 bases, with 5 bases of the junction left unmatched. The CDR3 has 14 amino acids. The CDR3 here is CASSRREGEYEQYF. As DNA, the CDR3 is TGTGCCAGCAGCCGGCGGGAGGGTGAATACGAGCAGTACTTC. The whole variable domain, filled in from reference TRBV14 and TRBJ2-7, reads EAGVTQFPSHSVIEKGQTVTLRCDPISGHDNLYWYRRVMGKEIKFLLHFVKESKQDESGMPNNRFLAERTGGTYSTLKVQPAELEDSGVYFCASSRREGEYEQYFGPGTRLTVT.

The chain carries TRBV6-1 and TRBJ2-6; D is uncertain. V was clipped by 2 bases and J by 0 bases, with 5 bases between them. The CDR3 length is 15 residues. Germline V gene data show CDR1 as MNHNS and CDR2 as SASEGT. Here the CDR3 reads CASSENFSGANVLTF. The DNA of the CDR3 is TGTGCCAGCAGTGAAAACTTCTCTGGGGCCAACGTCCTGACTTTC.

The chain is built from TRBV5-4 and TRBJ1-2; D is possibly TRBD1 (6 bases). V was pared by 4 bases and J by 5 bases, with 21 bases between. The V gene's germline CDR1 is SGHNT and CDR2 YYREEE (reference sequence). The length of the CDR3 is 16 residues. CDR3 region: CASSPEGVRAEYGYTF. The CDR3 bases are TGTGCCAGCAGCCCCGAGGGGGTCCGGGCCGAATATGGCTACACCTTC.

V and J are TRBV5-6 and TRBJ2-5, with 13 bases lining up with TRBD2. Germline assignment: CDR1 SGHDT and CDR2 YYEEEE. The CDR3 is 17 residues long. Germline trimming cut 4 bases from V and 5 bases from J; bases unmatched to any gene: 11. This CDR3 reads CASSLQGLAGVGETQYF. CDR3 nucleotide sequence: TGTGCCAGCAGCCTCCAAGGACTAGCGGGAGTCGGGGAGACCCAGTACTTC. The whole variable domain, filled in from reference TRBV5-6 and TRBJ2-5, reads DAGVTQSPTHLIKTRGQQVTLRCSPKSGHDTVSWYQQALGQGPQFIFQYYEEEERQRGNFPDRFSGHQFPNYSSELNVNALLLGDSALYLCASSLQGLAGVGETQYFGPGTRLLVL.

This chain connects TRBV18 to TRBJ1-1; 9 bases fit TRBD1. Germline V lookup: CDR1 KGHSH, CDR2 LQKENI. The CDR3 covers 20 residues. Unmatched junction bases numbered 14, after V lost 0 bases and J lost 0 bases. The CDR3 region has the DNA TGTGCCAGCTCACCACCGGGACAGGGAGCTGATTCTGGGATGAACACTGAAGCTTTCTTT. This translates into CASSPPGQGADSGMNTEAFF. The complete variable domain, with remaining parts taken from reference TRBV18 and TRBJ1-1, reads NAGVMQNPRHLVRRRGQEARLRCSPMKGHSHVYWYRQLPEEGLKFMVYLQKENIIDESGMPKERFSAEFPKEGPSILRIQQVVRGDSAAYFCASSPPGQGADSGMNTEAFFGQGTRLTVV.

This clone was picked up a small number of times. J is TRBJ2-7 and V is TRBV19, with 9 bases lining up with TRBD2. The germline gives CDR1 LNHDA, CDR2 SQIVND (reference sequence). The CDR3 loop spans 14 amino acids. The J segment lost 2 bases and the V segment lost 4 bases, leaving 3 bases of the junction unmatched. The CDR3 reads CASSTSGIPYEQYF. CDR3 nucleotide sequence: TGTGCCAGTAGTACTAGCGGGATCCCCTACGAGCAGTACTTC.

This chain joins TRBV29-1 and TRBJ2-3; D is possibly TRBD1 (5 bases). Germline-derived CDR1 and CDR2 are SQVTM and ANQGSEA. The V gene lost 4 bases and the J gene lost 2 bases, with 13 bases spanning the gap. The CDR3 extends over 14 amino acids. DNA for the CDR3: TGCAGCGTTGGGGGCGTCCCCCACACAGATACGCAGTATTTT. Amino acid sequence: CSVGGVPHTDTQYF.

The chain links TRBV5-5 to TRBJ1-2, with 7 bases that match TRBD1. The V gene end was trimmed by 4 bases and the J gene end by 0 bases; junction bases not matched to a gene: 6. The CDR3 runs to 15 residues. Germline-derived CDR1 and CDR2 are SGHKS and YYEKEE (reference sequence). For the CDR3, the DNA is TGTGCCAGCAGCCGCGGGGACAGTGCTAACTATGGCTACACCTTC. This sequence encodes CASSRGDSANYGYTF. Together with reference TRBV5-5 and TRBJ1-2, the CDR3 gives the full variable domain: DAGVTQSPTHLIKTRGQQVTLRCSPISGHKSVSWYQQVLGQGPQFIFQYYEKEERGRGNFPDRFSARQFPNYSSELNVNALLLGDSALYLCASSRGDSANYGYTFGSGTRLTVV.

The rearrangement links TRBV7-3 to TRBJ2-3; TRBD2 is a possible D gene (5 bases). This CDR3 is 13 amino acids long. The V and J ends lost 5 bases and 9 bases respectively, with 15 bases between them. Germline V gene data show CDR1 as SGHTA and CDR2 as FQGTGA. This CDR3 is CASSILPGETQYF. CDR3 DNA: TGTGCCAGCAGCATCCTCCCCGGGGAGACGCAGTATTTT.

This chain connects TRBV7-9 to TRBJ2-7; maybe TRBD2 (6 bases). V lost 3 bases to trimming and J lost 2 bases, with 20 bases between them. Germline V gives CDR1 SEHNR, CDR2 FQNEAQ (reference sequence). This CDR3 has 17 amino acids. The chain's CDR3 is CASSLDKGAGPPYEQYF. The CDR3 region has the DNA TGTGCCAGCAGCTTGGATAAAGGGGCGGGACCCCCCTACGAGCAGTACTTC.

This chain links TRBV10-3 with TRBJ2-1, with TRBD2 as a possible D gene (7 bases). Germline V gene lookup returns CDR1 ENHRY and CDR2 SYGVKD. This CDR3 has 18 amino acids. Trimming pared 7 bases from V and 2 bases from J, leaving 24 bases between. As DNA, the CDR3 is TGTGCCATCAAGGACAGAGAACCGCGGGAGCCAACCTACAATGAGCAGTTCTTC. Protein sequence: CAIKDREPREPTYNEQFF.

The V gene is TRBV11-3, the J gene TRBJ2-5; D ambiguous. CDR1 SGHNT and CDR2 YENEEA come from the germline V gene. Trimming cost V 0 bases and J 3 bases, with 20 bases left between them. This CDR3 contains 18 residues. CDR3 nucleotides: TGTGCCAGCAGCTTAGATAAGGATTGGCGGAGCGAAGAAGAGACCCAGTACTTC. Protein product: CASSLDKDWRSEEETQYF.

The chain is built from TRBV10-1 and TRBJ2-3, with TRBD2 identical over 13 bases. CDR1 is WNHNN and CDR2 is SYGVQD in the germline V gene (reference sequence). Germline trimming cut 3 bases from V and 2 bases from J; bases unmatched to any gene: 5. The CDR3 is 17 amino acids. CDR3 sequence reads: CASSEGTSGTTTDTQYF. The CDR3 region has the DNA TGCGCCAGCAGTGAAGGGACTAGCGGGACCACCACAGATACGCAGTATTTT.

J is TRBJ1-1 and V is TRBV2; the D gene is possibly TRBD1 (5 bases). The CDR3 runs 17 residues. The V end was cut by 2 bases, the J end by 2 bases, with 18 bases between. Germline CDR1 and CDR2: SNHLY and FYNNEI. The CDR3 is CASSEWAKRGGNTEAFF. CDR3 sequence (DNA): TGTGCCAGCAGTGAATGGGCCAAACGGGGGGGAAACACTGAAGCTTTCTTT. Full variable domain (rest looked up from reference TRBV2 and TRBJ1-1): EPEVTQTPSHQVTQMGQEVILRCVPISNHLYFYWYRQILGQKVEFLVSFYNNEISEKSEIFDDQFSVERPDGSNFTLKIRSTKLEDSAMYFCASSEWAKRGGNTEAFFGQGTRLTVV.

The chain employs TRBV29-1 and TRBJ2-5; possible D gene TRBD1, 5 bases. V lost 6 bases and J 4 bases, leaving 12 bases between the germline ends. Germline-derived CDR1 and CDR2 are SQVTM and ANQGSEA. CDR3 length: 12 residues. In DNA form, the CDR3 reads TGCAGCGTGAAGGCAGGGCCAGAGACCCAGTACTTC. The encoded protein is CSVKAGPETQYF. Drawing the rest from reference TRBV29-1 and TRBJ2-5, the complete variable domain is SAVISQKPSRDICQRGTSLTIQCQVDSQVTMMFWYRQQPGQSLTLIATANQGSEATYESGFVIDKFPISRPNLTFSTLTVSNMSPEDSSIYLCSVKAGPETQYFGPGTRLLVL.

The CDR3 region has the DNA TGTGCCACCAGCTTTGCAGGGGAAAATGAAAAACTGTTTTTT. Translating it yields CATSFAGENEKLFF. This sequence joins TRBV15 and TRBJ1-4; D is perhaps TRBD1 (6 bases). There are 14 residues in the CDR3. V lost 5 bases, J lost 5 bases, and 12 bases lay in between. From germline, CDR1 is LNHNV and CDR2 YYDKDF (reference sequence).

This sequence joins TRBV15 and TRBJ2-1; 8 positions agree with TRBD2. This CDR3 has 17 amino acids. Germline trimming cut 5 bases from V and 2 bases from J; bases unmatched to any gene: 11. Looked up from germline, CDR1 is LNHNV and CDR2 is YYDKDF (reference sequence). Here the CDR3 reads CATSPGGREGPYNEQFF. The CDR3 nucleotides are TGTGCCACCAGCCCTGGAGGCCGGGAGGGCCCCTACAATGAGCAGTTCTTC. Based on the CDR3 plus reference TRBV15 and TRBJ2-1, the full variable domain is DAMVIQNPRYQVTQFGKPVTLSCSQTLNHNVMYWYQQKSSQAPKLLFHYYDKDFNNEADTPDNFQSRRPNTSFCFLDIRSPGLGDTAMYLCATSPGGREGPYNEQFFGPGTRLTVL.

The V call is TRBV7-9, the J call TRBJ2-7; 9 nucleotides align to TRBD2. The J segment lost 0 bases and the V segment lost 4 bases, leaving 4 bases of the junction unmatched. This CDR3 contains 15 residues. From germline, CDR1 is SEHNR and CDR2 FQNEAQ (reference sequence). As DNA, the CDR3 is TGTGCCAGCAGCTACCCGGGACTAGCCTCCTACGAGCAGTACTTC. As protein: CASSYPGLASYEQYF. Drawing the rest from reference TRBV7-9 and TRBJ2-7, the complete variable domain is DTGVSQNPRHKITKRGQNVTFRCDPISEHNRLYWYRQTLGQGPEFLTYFQNEAQLEKSRLLSDRFSAERPKGSFSTLEIQRTEQGDSAMYLCASSYPGLASYEQYFGPGTRLTVT.